A single sample gave rise to the 18 T cell receptor beta chains below, sequenced in a study of CD8 T cells in Susac syndrome. With random hexamers, reverse transcription was performed on roughly 0.5 to 1 ug of RNA. Each CDR3 protein is one row after TCRdb ran MiXCR on the immunoSEQ multiplex PCR reads. Counted here are roughly 200,000 distinct CDR3 sequences, roughly 94% occurring once; the ten biggest clones make up about 0.095%. Source material: CD4+ T cells from PBMCs. The receptors derive from a human donor in good health.

The gene calls are TRBV20-1 and TRBJ1-2; D is possibly TRBD1 (5 bases). V was shortened by 3 bases and J by 4 bases, with 12 bases between the two germline ends. The CDR3 loop spans 13 amino acids. The germline gives CDR1 DFQATT, CDR2 SNEGSKA (reference sequence). The DNA for the CDR3 is TGCAGTGCTAGGATGGGACTTTCCTATGGCTACACCTTC. It specifies CSARMGLSYGYTF.

This clonotype was recorded only once. This chain connects TRBV6-6 to TRBJ1-2; 10 bases fit TRBD1. The junction had 6 bases not matched to a gene; V was cut back by 6 bases and J by 8 bases. This CDR3 has 13 amino acids. Germline-derived CDR1 and CDR2 are MNHNY and SVGAGI (reference sequence). CDR3 coding DNA: TGTGCCAGCAGACCTGGGACAGGGGAAGGCTACACCTTC. It yields the protein CASRPGTGEGYTF.

This clonotype was seen once. The chain carries TRBV3-1 and TRBJ2-7; possible D gene TRBD2, 6 bases. Trimming removed 5 bases at V and 6 bases at J, with 14 bases between. The CDR3 consists of 13 residues. Looked up from germline, CDR1 is LGHDT and CDR2 is YNNKEL (reference sequence). CDR3 residues: CASSYQRDFEQYF. CDR3 nucleotides: TGTGCCAGCAGCTACCAGAGGGACTTCGAGCAGTACTTC.

The rearrangement links TRBV27 to TRBJ2-5; D uncertain. CDR1 is MNHEY and CDR2 is SMNVEV in the germline V gene (reference sequence). The CDR3 consists of 12 residues. V was clipped by 2 bases and J by 4 bases, with 5 bases between them. Here the CDR3 DNA reads TGTGCCAGCAGTTTACCGGGAGAGACCCAGTACTTC. Translated: CASSLPGETQYF.

The CDR3 protein is CASSLVQTEQYF. CDR3 coding DNA: TGTGCCAGCAGCTTGGTCCAAACCGAGCAGTACTTC. V and J are TRBV5-4 and TRBJ2-7, with D hard to call. Deletions cut 0 bases from V and 6 bases from J, with 7 bases between. The CDR3 is made up of 12 amino acids. Germline V lookup: CDR1 SGHNT, CDR2 YYREEE (reference sequence).

This chain joins TRBV4-3 and TRBJ1-3, with TRBD1 as a possible D gene (6 bases). The CDR3 is 16 amino acids. V shed 0 bases and J shed 2 bases, with 11 bases lying between them. Germline CDR1 LGHNA, CDR2 YSLEER. CDR3 in amino acids: CASSQDLRGPGNTIYF. The CDR3 DNA reads as TGCGCCAGCAGCCAAGACCTTCGGGGGCCTGGAAACACCATATATTTT.

This chain links TRBV19 with TRBJ1-1; D gene uncertain. The CDR3 has 12 residues. Looked up from germline, CDR1 is LNHDA and CDR2 is SQIVND (reference sequence). The germline V and J ends were trimmed by 6 bases and 7 bases, with 12 bases remaining between them. CDR3 region: CASSKGLGEAFF. CDR3 nucleotides: TGTGCCAGTAGCAAAGGGTTGGGTGAAGCTTTCTTT.

The CDR3 sequence is CSASPNRHQPQHF. CDR3 bases: TGCAGTGCTTCTCCAAACAGGCATCAGCCCCAGCATTTT. The chain couples TRBV20-1 to TRBJ1-5; tentative D call: TRBD1 (5 bases). V was pared by 5 bases and J by 5 bases, with 13 bases between. From germline, CDR1 is DFQATT and CDR2 SNEGSKA (reference sequence). This CDR3 region has 13 residues.

The chain links TRBV12-3 or TRBV12-4 to TRBJ1-1, with D unresolved. CDR3 length: 11 residues. V was trimmed by 6 bases and J by 5 bases, leaving 7 bases between them. The CDR3 loop is CASRDETEAFF. The CDR3 nucleotides read TGTGCCAGCAGGGACGAAACTGAAGCTTTCTTT.

The chain carries TRBV12-2 and TRBJ1-2; the table's D call, TRBD1, has no DNA check behind it. TRBV12-2 has pseudogene status. The CDR3 is 16 amino acids. For the CDR3, the DNA is TGTGCAAGTCGTCCCATTTACCGCCAGGGGAGAGGCGGCTACACCTTC. This encodes CASRPIYRQGRGGYTF.

In this sample, this clonotype turned up once. This chain uses TRBV30 with TRBJ2-2; D unresolved. The germline V gene has CDR1 GTSNPN and CDR2 SVGIG (reference sequence). CDR3 length equals 13 residues. With 4 bases removed from V and 5 bases from J, the gap between germline ends came to 11 bases. CDR3 bases: TGTGCCTGGACTCAGGATGCGACCGGGGAGCTGTTTTTT. It specifies CAWTQDATGELFF. Together with reference TRBV30 and TRBJ2-2, the CDR3 gives the full variable domain: SQTIHQWPATLVQPVGSPLSLECTVEGTSNPNLYWYRQAAGRGLQLLFYSVGIGQISSEVPQNLSASRPQDRQFILSSKKLLLSDSGFYLCAWTQDATGELFFGEGSRLTVL.

The V gene is TRBV18, the J gene TRBJ2-6, with D possibly matching TRBD2 (7 bases). Trimming took off 5 bases at V and 1 base at J, with 12 bases between the two ends. This CDR3 is built from 16 residues. The germline V gene has CDR1 KGHSH and CDR2 LQKENI. CDR3: CASSNRGASGANVLTF. CDR3 bases: TGTGCCAGCTCAAATCGGGGGGCGTCTGGGGCCAACGTCCTGACTTTC.

The genes are TRBV7-3 and TRBJ2-5; D remains unclear. Trimming pared 6 bases from V and 5 bases from J, leaving 19 bases between. Germline assignment: CDR1 SGHTA and CDR2 FQGTGA. The CDR3 loop spans 15 amino acids. The CDR3 DNA follows: TGTGCCAGCAGATCCTCCGGATCTTCAGAGGAGACCCAGTACTTC. Amino acids: CASRSSGSSEETQYF.

This chain uses TRBV29-1 with TRBJ2-1; D might be TRBD1 or TRBD2, each matching 6 bases. Germline assignment: CDR1 SQVTM and CDR2 ANQGSEA. The CDR3 runs to 15 residues. Trimming cost V 1 base and J 3 bases, with 13 bases left between them. The DNA of the CDR3 is TGCAGCGTTGAAGGTGGGGAGGACAGCTACAATGAGCAGTTCTTC. Protein sequence: CSVEGGEDSYNEQFF.

The CDR3 is CAWSQGLDTEAFF. The CDR3 DNA reads as TGTGCCTGGAGTCAAGGGTTGGACACTGAAGCTTTCTTT. The J gene is TRBJ1-1, the V gene TRBV30; D is undetermined. The CDR3 covers 13 residues. Trimming cost V 2 bases and J 3 bases, with 10 bases left between them. Per the germline V gene, CDR1 is GTSNPN and CDR2 is SVGIG (reference sequence).

CDR3 region: CASSPPSHPYGYTF. CDR3 bases: TGTGCCAGCTCACCACCCAGCCACCCCTATGGCTACACCTTC. The V call is TRBV18, the J call TRBJ1-2; D remains ambiguous. Deletions cut 0 bases from V and 4 bases from J, with 9 bases between. This CDR3 has 14 residues. Germline CDR1 and CDR2: KGHSH and LQKENI.

This chain links TRBV29-1 with TRBJ1-1; D may be TRBD1 (5 bases). Germline V CDR1 and CDR2: SQVTM, ANQGSEA. V was clipped by 6 bases and J by 2 bases, with 10 bases between them. The CDR3 is 12 amino acids. The chain's CDR3 is CSVGGPNTEAFF. Written as DNA, the CDR3 is TGCAGCGTCGGGGGACCTAACACTGAAGCTTTCTTT.

The chain couples TRBV9 to TRBJ2-1, with 8 nucleotides matching TRBD1. After removal of 3 bases from V and 3 bases from J, the junction contained 5 bases not matched to a gene. Germline CDR1 is SGDLS and CDR2 is YYNGEE. CDR3 length: 15 amino acids. DNA of the CDR3: TGTGCCAGCAGCGGAGGGGACAGGAACTACAATGAGCAGTTCTTC. This sequence encodes CASSGGDRNYNEQFF.